The 32 T cell receptor beta chains given below trace back to one sample, sequenced in a study of T cell responses to AZD1222 COVID-19 vaccine (dated by TCRdb to the early 2020s). The protocol used for the library was the immunoSEQ multiplex PCR assay. The immuneACCESS repertoire file appears here via TCRdb, limited to in-frame rearrangements. These files lack a portion of the clones; in checked studies, under half of the deficit traces to unresolved V genes, and the cause of the others is not known. The sample table contains about 140,000 clones; only one count was recorded for more than 75% of them. The ten largest clonotypes hold around 3.1% of the sample. The time point label here, explained by the study, means: about 28 days (+/-7) after the second vaccine dose. Material: peripheral blood, obtained 28 days after the second AZD1222 dose. Source of these receptors: an adult who received the AZD1222 COVID-19 vaccine.

The V and J genes are TRBV7-2 and TRBJ1-6; D is undetermined. The germline V and J ends were trimmed by 1 base and 7 bases, with 5 bases remaining between them. Looked up from germline, CDR1 is SGHTA and CDR2 is FQGNSA. The CDR3 loop spans 13 amino acids. The CDR3 reads CASSLGSNSPLHF. CDR3 in DNA: TGTGCCAGCAGCTTAGGGTCAAATTCACCCCTCCACTTT.

The chain joins TRBV30 to TRBJ2-5; perhaps D is TRBD1 or TRBD2 (5 bases each). Germline lookup yields CDR1 GTSNPN and CDR2 SVGIG (reference sequence). The length of the CDR3 is 13 residues. V dropped 7 bases and J dropped 4 bases, with 16 bases sitting between them. DNA for the CDR3: TGTGCCTTACAATTGGGACCGGGAGAGACCCAGTACTTC. Its protein product is CALQLGPGETQYF.

This sequence joins TRBV5-5 and TRBJ1-3; D ambiguous. The CDR3 runs 18 residues. Trimming shortened V by 4 bases and J by 0 bases, and 20 bases separated the two germline ends. Germline lookup yields CDR1 SGHKS and CDR2 YYEKEE (reference sequence). The CDR3 loop is CASSDYRISYSSGNTIYF. The DNA of the CDR3 is TGTGCCAGCAGCGATTACCGGATCTCCTATAGCTCTGGAAACACCATATATTTT. Variable domain in full (rest from reference TRBV5-5 and TRBJ1-3): DAGVTQSPTHLIKTRGQQVTLRCSPISGHKSVSWYQQVLGQGPQFIFQYYEKEERGRGNFPDRFSARQFPNYSSELNVNALLLGDSALYLCASSDYRISYSSGNTIYFGEGSWLTVV.

This chain uses TRBV5-1 with TRBJ2-7, with 10 bases fitting TRBD1. The V segment lost 1 base and the J segment 6 bases; nucleotides outside the gene matches: 4. The germline V gene has CDR1 SGHRS and CDR2 YFSETQ. This CDR3 has 14 amino acids. The CDR3: CASSLRGDRGEQYF. The CDR3 bases are TGCGCCAGCAGCTTGCGAGGGGACAGGGGCGAGCAGTACTTC.

The chain uses TRBV27 and TRBJ2-3, with 8 nucleotides matching TRBD2. V shed 1 base and J 5 bases; nucleotides not matched to a gene: 2. The CDR3 spans 14 residues. Germline-derived CDR1 and CDR2 are MNHEY and SMNVEV (reference sequence). Here the CDR3 reads CASSLFTSGDTQYF. In nucleotides, the CDR3 is TGTGCCAGCAGTTTATTTACTAGCGGAGATACGCAGTATTTT.

The chain links TRBV19 to TRBJ1-2; D unresolved. Trimming took 1 base from V and 2 from J, leaving 2 bases between them. This CDR3 has 12 residues. Germline V CDR1 and CDR2: LNHDA, SQIVND (reference sequence). Here the CDR3 DNA reads TGTGCCAGTAGTATAGCAAACTATGGCTACACCTTC. This translates into CASSIANYGYTF.

This chain connects TRBV6-5 to TRBJ2-3; no reliable D call. Germline CDR1 and CDR2: MNHEY and SVGAGI. V lost 0 bases and J 6 bases, leaving 7 bases between the germline ends. This CDR3 is 13 amino acids long. The CDR3 DNA sequence: TGTGCCAGCAGTTACTCGATCCCGGATACGCAGTATTTT. Its translation is CASSYSIPDTQYF.

This clone was observed once. The V gene is TRBV4-3, the J gene TRBJ2-3; TRBD2 might be the D (6 bases). This CDR3 spans 20 amino acids. Germline CDR1 LGHNA, CDR2 YSLEER. Trimming cost V 0 bases and J 0 bases, with 22 bases left between them. The CDR3, as DNA: TGCGCCAGCAGCCAAGATGGGGGGTGGTCCGCCGCATCTAGCACAGATACGCAGTATTTT. This codes for CASSQDGGWSAASSTDTQYF.

CDR3 residues: CASSSRRGTYTEAFF. CDR3 nucleotide sequence: TGTGCCAGCAGTTCTCGTCGGGGAACTTACACTGAAGCTTTCTTT. The rearrangement uses TRBV7-2 and TRBJ1-1; D is unresolved. The CDR3 extends over 15 amino acids. Per the germline V gene, CDR1 is SGHTA and CDR2 is FQGNSA. Trimming pared 6 bases from V and 3 bases from J, leaving 17 bases between.

CDR3: CASSLAGEYYNEQFF. The CDR3 coding sequence is TGTGCCAGCAGTTTGGCGGGAGAATACTACAATGAGCAGTTCTTC. The chain links TRBV27 to TRBJ2-1, with 7 bases that match TRBD2. CDR1 and CDR2 (germline): MNHEY, SMNVEV (reference sequence). The V segment lost 3 bases and the J segment 3 bases; nucleotides outside the gene matches: 5. This CDR3 has 15 amino acids.

This rearrangement joins TRBV25-1 to TRBJ1-2, with TRBD1 identical over 8 bases. The CDR3 has 15 amino acids. From germline, CDR1 is MGHDK and CDR2 SYGVNS. V shed 4 bases and J 1 base; nucleotides not matched to a gene: 5. DNA of the CDR3: TGTGCCAGCAGTGCCGGACAGGGCTATAACTATGGCTACACCTTC. Translating gives CASSAGQGYNYGYTF.

V gene TRBV5-1 combines with J gene TRBJ2-3; D tentatively fits TRBD1 or TRBD2 (5 bases each). Per the germline V gene, CDR1 is SGHRS and CDR2 is YFSETQ. This CDR3 has 16 residues. The V gene lost 4 bases and the J gene lost 2 bases, with 17 bases spanning the gap. CDR3 sequence (DNA): TGCGCCAGCAGCCCGCTCCGGGACCCCGCCACAGATACGCAGTATTTT. This translates into CASSPLRDPATDTQYF.

This clone was observed a few times. The J gene is TRBJ2-2, the V gene TRBV6-5; 9 nucleotides line up with TRBD1. Unmatched junction bases numbered 2, after V lost 6 bases and J lost 0 bases. This CDR3 has 15 residues. From germline, CDR1 is MNHEY and CDR2 SVGAGI. The CDR3 DNA reads as TGTGCCAGCAGCGGACAGGGGCCGAACACCGGGGAGCTGTTTTTT. Its protein product is CASSGQGPNTGELFF.

This chain connects TRBV19 to TRBJ2-1, with D perhaps matching TRBD2 (5 bases). This CDR3 is built from 13 residues. V lost 7 bases to trimming and J lost 12 bases, with 19 bases between them. Germline V gives CDR1 LNHDA, CDR2 SQIVND (reference sequence). The CDR3 DNA is TGTGCCAGTACTGACTACCTACCCGGTCGGCAGTTCTTC. Translated, it gives CASTDYLPGRQFF. Looking up the rest from reference TRBV19 and TRBJ2-1 gives the full variable domain: DGGITQSPKYLFRKEGQNVTLSCEQNLNHDAMYWYRQDPGQGLRLIYYSQIVNDFQKGDIAEGYSVSREKKESFPLTVTSAQKNPTAFYLCASTDYLPGRQFFGPGTRLTVL.

The V and J genes are TRBV7-3 and TRBJ2-6; 9 nucleotides match TRBD1. Germline V CDR1 and CDR2: SGHTA, FQGTGA. The CDR3 contains 16 residues. Germline trimming cut 5 bases from V and 2 bases from J; bases unmatched to any gene: 4. This CDR3 reads CASSQTGGPGANVLTF. The CDR3 DNA reads TGTGCCAGCAGCCAAACAGGGGGCCCTGGGGCCAACGTCCTGACTTTC.

This chain uses TRBV28 with TRBJ2-7, with TRBD1 identical over 8 bases. Trimming took 3 bases from V and 2 from J; bases not matched to a gene: 6. CDR3 length equals 15 residues. Germline-derived CDR1 and CDR2 are MDHEN and SYDVKM. CDR3 region: CASSLSDRGTYEQYF. CDR3 DNA sequence: TGTGCCAGCAGTTTGAGTGACAGGGGAACCTACGAGCAGTACTTC.

The chain links TRBV7-6 to TRBJ2-7; 8 bases agree with TRBD2. Germline V gene lookup returns CDR1 SGHVS and CDR2 FNYEAQ. Trimming cost V 0 bases and J 7 bases; bases outside gene matches: 2. The CDR3 totals 13 residues. CDR3: CASSLAGTREQYF. DNA for the CDR3: TGTGCCAGCAGCTTAGCCGGGACTAGGGAGCAGTACTTC. Full variable domain (missing parts from reference TRBV7-6 and TRBJ2-7): GAGVSQSPRYKVTKRGQDVALRCDPISGHVSLYWYRQALGQGPEFLTYFNYEAQQDKSGLPNDRFSAERPEGSISTLTIQRTEQRDSAMYRCASSLAGTREQYFGPGTRLTVT.

For this clone: At one end the junction does not follow the germline gene, possibly because of a read error. The V gene is TRBV7-7, the J gene TRBJ2-2; D ambiguous. Germline CDR1 reads SSHAT; CDR2 reads FNYEAQ (reference sequence). This CDR3 has 14 residues. The CDR3: CASSPSVGPGELFF. The DNA for the CDR3 is TGTGCTAGCAGTCCATCGGTGGGTCCCGGGGAGCTGTTTTTT.

This chain uses TRBV7-3 with TRBJ2-5; no definite D call. V was pared by 5 bases and J by 5 bases, with 15 bases between. CDR3 length: 14 residues. Germline V gene data show CDR1 as SGHTA and CDR2 as FQGTGA. CDR3 in amino acids: CASSVGHAGETQYF. The CDR3 nucleotides are TGTGCCAGCAGCGTCGGGCACGCCGGGGAGACCCAGTACTTC.

V usage is TRBV21-1 and J usage is TRBJ2-1; the table assigns TRBD2, which was not confirmed against the DNA. TRBV21-1 is given as a pseudogene. This CDR3 contains 15 residues. The CDR3: CASSKGSALNNEQFF. As DNA, the CDR3 is TGTGCCAGTAGCAAAGGGTCGGCACTAAACAATGAGCAGTTCTTC.

The V call is TRBV30, the J call TRBJ1-2; 10 bases fit TRBD1. In germline, CDR1 is GTSNPN, CDR2 SVGIG (reference sequence). J gave up 11 bases and V 5 bases, and 14 bases lay outside the gene matches. CDR3 length: 14 residues. In nucleotides, the CDR3 is TGTGCCTGGGCGAGACAGGGGGCCGATTTCGGGTACACCTTC. It encodes CAWARQGADFGYTF.

The sample holds one count of this clone. The chain uses TRBV28 and TRBJ2-3, with 15 positions matching TRBD2. This CDR3 comprises 18 residues. Germline CDR1 is MDHEN and CDR2 is SYDVKM. The ends lost 3 bases at V and 2 bases at J; junction bases unmatched: 6. The DNA of the CDR3 is TGTGCCAGCAGTTTTTGGACTAGCGGGAGGGCGGTCACAGATACGCAGTATTTT. This codes for CASSFWTSGRAVTDTQYF.

CDR3: CASSKQGFTGNTIYF. The DNA for the CDR3 is TGTGCCAGTAGCAAACAGGGGTTTACTGGAAACACCATATATTTT. This chain links TRBV19 with TRBJ1-3; TRBD1 aligns across 7 bases. The length of the CDR3 is 15 residues. CDR1 and CDR2 from the germline V gene are LNHDA and SQIVND (reference sequence). Trimming took 6 bases from V and 2 from J; bases not matched to a gene: 7.

This clone was detected only a few times. The chain joins TRBV5-5 to TRBJ2-3; tentative D call: TRBD2 (5 bases). V gave up 5 bases and J gave up 4 bases, with 11 bases separating them. The CDR3 loop spans 13 amino acids. Germline V lookup: CDR1 SGHKS, CDR2 YYEKEE (reference sequence). CDR3 sequence (DNA): TGTGCCAGCAGTTTCGGGAACGCAGATACGCAGTATTTT. This gives the protein CASSFGNADTQYF.

V and J are TRBV3-1 (or the pseudogene TRBV3-2) and TRBJ1-2; TRBD1 is a possible D gene (6 bases). The CDR3 contains 15 residues. Trimming removed 5 bases from V and 6 bases from J, with 19 bases in between. The germline CDR1 and CDR2 sequences are LGHDT and YNNKEL (reference sequence). The CDR3 DNA is TGTGCCAGCAGCTGGGATGGAACAGGGACCCATGGCTACACCTTC. Residues: CASSWDGTGTHGYTF.

The rearrangement links TRBV6-5 to TRBJ2-2; D is ambiguous. The germline V and J ends were trimmed by 10 bases and 6 bases, with 21 bases remaining between them. Per the germline V gene, CDR1 is MNHEY and CDR2 is SVGAGI. This CDR3 is built from 15 residues. The DNA of the CDR3 is TGTGCCACCTCGGGCAGGCAGCTAGACGCCGGGGAGCTGTTTTTT. Its translation: CATSGRQLDAGELFF.

The chain employs TRBV7-2 and TRBJ2-7, with D unclear. V was shortened by 0 bases and J by 0 bases, with 3 bases between the two germline ends. Per germline, CDR1 SGHTA and CDR2 FQGNSA. The CDR3 consists of 13 residues. The chain's CDR3 is CASSLALSYEQYF. The CDR3 coding sequence is TGTGCCAGCAGCTTAGCGCTCTCCTACGAGCAGTACTTC.

This clone occurred once. The V and J genes are TRBV28 and TRBJ1-5, with unresolved D. Germline loops: CDR1 MDHEN, CDR2 SYDVKM. The ends were cut back, 3 bases at V and 4 bases at J, with 7 bases in the middle. The CDR3 has 13 amino acids. CDR3 residues: CASSLDGNQPQHF. CDR3 coding DNA: TGTGCCAGCAGTTTGGACGGGAATCAGCCCCAGCATTTT.

The rearrangement joins TRBV4-1 to TRBJ1-5; tentatively, D is TRBD1 (5 bases). V dropped 3 bases and J dropped 11 bases, with 20 bases sitting between them. Germline V gene data show CDR1 as MGHRA and CDR2 as YSYEKL. This CDR3 contains 15 residues. The CDR3 nucleotides are TGCGCCAGCAGCCAGCCGGGACGGGTCCCACATGCCCAGCATTTT. Protein sequence: CASSQPGRVPHAQHF.

The rearrangement uses TRBV28 and TRBJ2-1; 9 bases align to TRBD2. J gave up 2 bases and V 4 bases, and 6 bases lay outside the gene matches. CDR1 MDHEN and CDR2 SYDVKM come from the germline V gene. CDR3 length: 16 residues. DNA of the CDR3: TGTGCCAGCAGTTCCCTACTAGCGGGCCCCTACAATGAGCAGTTCTTC. Amino acids: CASSSLLAGPYNEQFF. Full variable domain (missing parts from reference TRBV28 and TRBJ2-1): DVKVTQSSRYLVKRTGEKVFLECVQDMDHENMFWYRQDPGLGLRLIYFSYDVKMKEKGDIPEGYSVSREKKERFSLILESASTNQTSMYLCASSSLLAGPYNEQFFGPGTRLTVL.

The chain uses TRBV18 and TRBJ1-6; D gene uncertain. Germline V CDR1 and CDR2: KGHSH, LQKENI. The CDR3 has 14 amino acids. V was clipped by 3 bases and J by 5 bases, with 8 bases between them. The CDR3 reads CASSPGMNNSPLHF. CDR3 nucleotides: TGTGCCAGCTCACCCGGGATGAATAATTCACCCCTCCACTTT.

The V and J genes are TRBV27 and TRBJ1-6; D might be TRBD1 (6 bases). The CDR3 sequence is 15 residues long. Trimming stripped 5 bases from V and 6 bases from J, with 14 bases between. The germline V gene has CDR1 MNHEY and CDR2 SMNVEV (reference sequence). The CDR3: CASSIRGSGNSPLHF. In DNA, the CDR3 is TGTGCCAGCAGTATCAGGGGATCGGGTAATTCACCCCTCCACTTT.